This T cell receptor beta chain was captured in a study of cytomegalovirus exposure and HLA in healthy donors. As for the study in general: There were around 100 million unique TCR beta sequences, drawn from about 190 million T cells, in an earlier analysis.

The CDR3 has 15 residues. V lost 7 bases, J lost 7 bases, and 12 bases stayed unmatched. Germline assignment: CDR1 MDHEN and CDR2 SYDVKM. Concerning this clone itself: Its antigen is not known.

The PCR was carried out with 60 Vbeta primers and 13 Jbeta primers. Assay used: immunoSEQ multiplex PCR; TCRdb lists only in-frame clones, some missing. The profile shows about 130,000 clones, about 81% of them singletons. General study results and limits: It has been reported that TCR beta sequences accurately predicted the HLA-A and HLA-B alleles of most subjects. The authors listed 164 TCR beta chains as cytomegalovirus-associated.

Regarding donors, all were healthy bone marrow donors. This TCR came from a woman aged 40 to 50 in good health and CMV-seropositive. Source material: PBMCs. This chain joins TRBV28 and TRBJ2-3; 9 bases align to TRBD2. The CDR3 bases are TGTGCCAGCACCACCGGGTCTGCGGGGGGGTATACGCAGTATTTT. Its translation: CASTTGSAGGYTQYF.